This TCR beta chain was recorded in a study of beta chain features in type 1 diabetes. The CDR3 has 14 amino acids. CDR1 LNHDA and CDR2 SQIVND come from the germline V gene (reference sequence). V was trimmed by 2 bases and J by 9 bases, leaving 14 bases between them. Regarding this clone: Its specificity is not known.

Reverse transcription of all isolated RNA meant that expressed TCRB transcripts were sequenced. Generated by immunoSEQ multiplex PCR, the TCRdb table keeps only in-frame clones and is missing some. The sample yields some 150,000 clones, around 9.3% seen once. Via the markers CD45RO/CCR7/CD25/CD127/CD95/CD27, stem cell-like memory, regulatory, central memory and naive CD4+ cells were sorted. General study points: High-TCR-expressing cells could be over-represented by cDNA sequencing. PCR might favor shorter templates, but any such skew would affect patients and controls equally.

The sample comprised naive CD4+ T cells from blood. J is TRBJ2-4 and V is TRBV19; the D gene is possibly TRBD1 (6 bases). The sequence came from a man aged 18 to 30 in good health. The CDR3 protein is CASSIMGLGGIQYF. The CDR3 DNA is TGTGCCAGTAGTATAATGGGGTTAGGGGGCATTCAGTACTTC.